The present TCR beta chain was sequenced within a study of blood T cell repertoires in COVID-19. The sample holds one count of this clone. The germline gives CDR1 SEHNR, CDR2 FQNEAQ (reference sequence). The V end lost 2 bases, the J end lost 2 bases, and 8 bases lay between the germline ends. This CDR3 has 14 residues. TCRdb's table, derived via immunoSEQ multiplex PCR, lists solely in-frame clones and lacks some. The sample lists about 200,000 clones, under 90% occurring once. This receptor was taken from a human donor in a cohort sampled during active COVID-19. The sequencing input was peripheral blood. The chain uses TRBV7-9 and TRBJ2-3, with D perhaps matching TRBD1 (6 bases). CDR3 DNA sequence: TGTGCCAGCAGCTTAAGGGGACACACAGATACGCAGTATTTT. It yields the protein CASSLRGHTDTQYF. Filled out from reference TRBV7-9 and TRBJ2-3, the complete variable domain reads DTGVSQNPRHKITKRGQNVTFRCDPISEHNRLYWYRQTLGQGPEFLTYFQNEAQLEKSRLLSDRFSAERPKGSFSTLEIQRTEQGDSAMYLCASSLRGHTDTQYFGPGTRLTVL.